This TCR beta chain is from a study of T cells in Graves' hyperthyroidism and ophthalmopathy. Study-wide findings and caveats: Model predictions of ophthalmopathy came a median roughly 6.7 months before onset.

Researchers took RNA transcripts and amplified the TCR beta CDR3 regions from them. Using the HTBI primer set, a first-round RT-PCR was run on the TCR CDR3. TCRdb used MiXCR to reprocess the multiplex PCR reads, holding one entry per CDR3 protein. The sample has approximately 600,000 distinct CDR3 sequences; approximately 15% are singletons. Deletions cut 0 bases from V and 6 bases from J, with 19 bases between. In germline, CDR1 is LGHNA, CDR2 YSLEER. The CDR3 length is 17 residues. Comments on this clonotype: Its cognate antigen is unknown.

The study included ophthalmopathy patients with Clinical Activity Score at least 3, NOSPECS grade at least 4 and duration under 3 months. The sequence was obtained from a woman between 18 and 30 years old with Graves' ophthalmopathy. The chain carries TRBV4-3 and TRBJ2-3; D may be TRBD2 (6 bases). Sequencing used blood. CDR3 nucleotides: TGCGCCAGCAGCCAAGATTTGCTAGCGAGAAGAGTTGATACGCAGTATTTT. Its protein is CASSQDLLARRVDTQYF.